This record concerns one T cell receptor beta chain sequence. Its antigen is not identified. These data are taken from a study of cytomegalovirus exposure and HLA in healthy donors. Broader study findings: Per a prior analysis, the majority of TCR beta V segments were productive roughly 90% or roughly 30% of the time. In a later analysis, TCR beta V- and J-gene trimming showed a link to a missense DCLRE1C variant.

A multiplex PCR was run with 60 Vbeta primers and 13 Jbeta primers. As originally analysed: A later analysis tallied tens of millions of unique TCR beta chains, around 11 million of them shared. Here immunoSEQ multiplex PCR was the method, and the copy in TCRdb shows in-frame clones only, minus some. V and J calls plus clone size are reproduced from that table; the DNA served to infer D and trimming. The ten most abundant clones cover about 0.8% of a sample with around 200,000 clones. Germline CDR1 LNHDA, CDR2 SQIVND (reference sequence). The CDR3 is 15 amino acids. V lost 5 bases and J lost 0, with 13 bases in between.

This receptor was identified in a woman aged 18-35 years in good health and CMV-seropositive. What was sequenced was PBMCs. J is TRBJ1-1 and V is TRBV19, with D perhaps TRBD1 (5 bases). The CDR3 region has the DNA TGTGCCAGTAGTCCCTGGGGGGGAATGAACACTGAAGCTTTCTTT. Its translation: CASSPWGGMNTEAFF.